This TCR beta chain was captured in a study of graft-versus-host responses after intestinal transplantation. Whole-study findings and limits: Recipient marrow showed GvH clones, some seen first in ileum or blood.

This clone was observed a single time. Its antigen is still unknown. Sequencing used immunoSEQ multiplex PCR; TCRdb keeps in-frame clones, though not all of them. The sample carries fewer than 85,000 clones, just under 95% recorded once. This clonotype was obtained from a human donor who received an intestinal transplant. The specimen comprised unstimulated CD8+ T cells sorted from spleen or lymph node cells, sampled before intestinal transplant.

The CDR3 reads CASSFGSYNEQFF. In DNA form, the CDR3 reads TGTGCCAGCAGTTTTGGGTCTTACAATGAGCAGTTCTTC. The chain recombines TRBV27 with TRBJ2-1; D unclear. Germline V CDR1 and CDR2: MNHEY, SMNVEV (reference sequence). Deletions cut 3 bases from V and 4 bases from J, with 7 bases between. The CDR3 loop spans 13 amino acids.